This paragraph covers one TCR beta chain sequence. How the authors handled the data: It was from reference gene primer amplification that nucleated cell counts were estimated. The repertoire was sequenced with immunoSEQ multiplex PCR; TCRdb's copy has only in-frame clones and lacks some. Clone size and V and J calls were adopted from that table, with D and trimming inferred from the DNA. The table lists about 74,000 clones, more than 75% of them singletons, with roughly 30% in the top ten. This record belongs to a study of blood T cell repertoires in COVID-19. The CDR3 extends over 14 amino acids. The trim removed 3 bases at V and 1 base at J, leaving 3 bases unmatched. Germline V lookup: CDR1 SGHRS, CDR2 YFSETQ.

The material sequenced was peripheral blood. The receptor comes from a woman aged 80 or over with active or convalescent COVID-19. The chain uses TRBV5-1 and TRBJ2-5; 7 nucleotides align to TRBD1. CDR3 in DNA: TGCGCCAGCAGCTCCGACAGGGCCCAAGAGACCCAGTACTTC. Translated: CASSSDRAQETQYF.